This T cell receptor (beta chain) was profiled in a study of blood T cell repertoires in COVID-19. Germline CDR1 KGHDR, CDR2 SFDVKD. The CDR3 covers 14 residues. Deletions cut 4 bases from V and 2 bases from J, with 5 bases between. The repertoire was sequenced with immunoSEQ multiplex PCR; TCRdb's copy has only in-frame clones and lacks some. The table has about 270,000 clones, 85% to 90% seen once; the top ten hold roughly 2.3%. The clonotype was recovered from a woman between 18 and 29 years old who had recovered from COVID-19. The V gene is TRBV24-1, the J gene TRBJ2-6; tentatively, D is TRBD2 (5 bases). Specimen: PBMCs or T cells enriched from blood (not recorded which). The CDR3 loop reads CATSDGAGANVLTF. CDR3 bases: TGTGCCACCAGTGACGGGGCTGGGGCCAACGTCCTGACTTTC.